Listed here are 23 T cell receptor beta chains from one sample, sequenced in a study of cytomegalovirus exposure and HLA in healthy donors. Primers for the PCR totalled 60 Vbeta and 13 Jbeta. Repertoires were generated with immunoSEQ multiplex PCR, while TCRdb's copy carries only in-frame clones and drops some. Of around 160,000 clones listed, 60% to 80% are singletons. Sequences were obtained from PBMCs. Source of these receptors: a man between 18 and 29 years old in good health and CMV-seropositive.

The chain links TRBV6-6 to TRBJ1-2, with 10 bases matching TRBD1. The V gene end was trimmed by 4 bases and the J gene end by 3 bases; junction bases not matched to a gene: 5. There are 15 residues in the CDR3. Germline CDR1 MNHNY, CDR2 SVGAGI (reference sequence). This CDR3 is CASSSPTGGDYGYTF. The CDR3 DNA reads as TGTGCCAGCAGTTCCCCGACAGGGGGCGACTATGGCTACACCTTC.

The chain recombines TRBV1 with TRBJ2-3; the table's D gene call, TRBD2, was not cross checked with the DNA. TRBV1 is reported as a pseudogene. The CDR3 contains 17 residues. CDR3 coding DNA: TGCACCAGCAGCCAAGGACAAACTAGCGGGGCCACAGATACGCAGTATTTT. Residues: CTSSQGQTSGATDTQYF.

This clone was counted only a few times. The chain joins TRBV11-1 to TRBJ2-1; 14 bases fit TRBD2. V was clipped by 1 base and J by 7 bases; unmatched bases: 3. Germline CDR1 reads SGHAT; CDR2 reads FQDESV (reference sequence). The CDR3 extends over 16 amino acids. In DNA form, the CDR3 reads TGTGCCAGCAGCTTAGTGGGGACTAGCGGGAGAAATGAGCAGTTCTTC. As protein: CASSLVGTSGRNEQFF.

The rearrangement joins TRBV29-1 to TRBJ1-4, with 7 bases aligning to TRBD1. The V segment lost 7 bases and the J segment 6 bases; nucleotides outside the gene matches: 11. Germline CDR1 is SQVTM and CDR2 is ANQGSEA. There are 14 residues in the CDR3. The CDR3 DNA reads as TGCAGCGCCTACGATACAGGGGATGATGAAAAACTGTTTTTT. It specifies CSAYDTGDDEKLFF. The full variable domain, in which reference TRBV29-1 and TRBJ1-4 provide the parts outside the CDR3, is SAVISQKPSRDICQRGTSLTIQCQVDSQVTMMFWYRQQPGQSLTLIATANQGSEATYESGFVIDKFPISRPNLTFSTLTVSNMSPEDSSIYLCSAYDTGDDEKLFFGSGTQLSVL.

This clone was seen more than once but under ten times. This sequence joins TRBV7-1 and TRBJ1-5, with no clear D. TRBV7-1 is annotated as an ORF whose role is uncertain. V lost 3 bases and J lost 2, with 38 bases in between. The CDR3 consists of 24 residues. In nucleotides, the CDR3 is TGTGCCAGCAGCTCTAATATAAACCCCCGGGTCGGCTCCCCAACCGCCCGGGGCAATCAGCCCCAGCATTTT. Its translation: CASSSNINPRVGSPTARGNQPQHF.

V and J are TRBV30 and TRBJ2-2; weak D call: TRBD2 (5 bases). Trimming pared 0 bases from V and 4 bases from J, leaving 12 bases between. CDR1 and CDR2 (germline): GTSNPN, SVGIG (reference sequence). CDR3 length: 15 residues. CDR3 loop: CAWSVHLAGTGELFF. CDR3 DNA sequence: TGTGCCTGGAGTGTACATCTAGCCGGCACCGGGGAGCTGTTTTTT.

The chain uses TRBV6-5 and TRBJ2-7; 12 positions match TRBD1. The CDR3 loop spans 15 amino acids. From germline, CDR1 is MNHEY and CDR2 SVGAGI. The V and J ends lost 6 bases and 0 bases, in that order; junction bases with no gene match: 3. The CDR3 bases are TGTGCCAGCAGGCTGGGACAGGGGGCCTCCTACGAGCAGTACGTC. This sequence encodes CASRLGQGASYEQYV.

This chain joins TRBV10-3 and TRBJ1-4; TRBD1 matches at 8 bases. V lost 2 bases and J lost 8; bases outside the gene matches: 7. The length of the CDR3 is 15 residues. Germline CDR1 ENHRY, CDR2 SYGVKD. The CDR3 DNA sequence: TGTGCCATCAGTGAGGACTACAGGGGGTTGGAAAAACTGTTTTTT. Protein product: CAISEDYRGLEKLFF.

The J gene is TRBJ1-1, the V gene TRBV10-3, with 12 bases matching TRBD1. Germline trimming cut 11 bases from V and 6 bases from J; bases unmatched to any gene: 7. This CDR3 has 13 residues. In germline, CDR1 is ENHRY, CDR2 SYGVKD. The CDR3 region has the DNA TGTGCCGCGGGACAGGGGGCGGCGGCTGAAGCTTTCTTT. Its translation is CAAGQGAAAEAFF.

The chain combines TRBV2 with TRBJ1-1; 7 bases match TRBD1. This CDR3 has 15 residues. Germline trimming cut 6 bases from V and 5 bases from J; bases unmatched to any gene: 12. Germline V gene lookup returns CDR1 SNHLY and CDR2 FYNNEI. Here the CDR3 reads CASREYTGAGTEAFF. In DNA, the CDR3 is TGTGCCAGCAGGGAATATACAGGGGCAGGAACTGAAGCTTTCTTT. The entire variable domain, with the rest obtained from reference TRBV2 and TRBJ1-1, is as follows: EPEVTQTPSHQVTQMGQEVILRCVPISNHLYFYWYRQILGQKVEFLVSFYNNEISEKSEIFDDQFSVERPDGSNFTLKIRSTKLEDSAMYFCASREYTGAGTEAFFGQGTRLTVV.

This clone is a singleton in its sample. The CDR3, as DNA: TGTGCCAGCTCACCTAGGGACAGCTACACTGAAGCTTTCTTT. Its protein is CASSPRDSYTEAFF. This chain links TRBV18 with TRBJ1-1; 7 nucleotides line up with TRBD1. The germline CDR1 and CDR2 sequences are KGHSH and LQKENI. The CDR3 covers 14 residues. The trim removed 3 bases at V and 3 bases at J, leaving 4 bases unmatched.

This sequence joins TRBV6-1 and TRBJ1-2; 7 nucleotides line up with TRBD1. Germline V CDR1 and CDR2: MNHNS, SASEGT. Unmatched junction bases numbered 13, after V lost 6 bases and J lost 6 bases. This CDR3 has 15 amino acids. CDR3 in amino acids: CASSLTGESWNGYTF. The CDR3 DNA sequence: TGTGCCAGCAGCCTCACAGGGGAGAGTTGGAATGGCTACACCTTC.

This chain uses TRBV30 with TRBJ1-1; TRBD1 matches 7 bases. This CDR3 is 16 amino acids long. The germline gives CDR1 GTSNPN, CDR2 SVGIG (reference sequence). J gave up 4 bases and V 2 bases, and 13 bases lay outside the gene matches. CDR3 protein: CAWSLTGTAGPTEAFF. In DNA form, the CDR3 reads TGTGCCTGGAGTTTAACCGGGACAGCAGGGCCCACTGAAGCTTTCTTT.

A single count supports this clone. The V and J genes are TRBV30 and TRBJ2-1; 9 nucleotides line up with TRBD1. J was trimmed by 4 bases and V by 2 bases; bases with no gene match: 15. The CDR3 contains 18 residues. The germline V gene encodes CDR1 GTSNPN and CDR2 SVGIG (reference sequence). This CDR3 reads CAWSHDPRDRVMYNEQFF. The CDR3, as DNA: TGTGCCTGGAGTCACGACCCCCGGGACAGGGTAATGTACAATGAGCAGTTCTTC.

About this clone itself: In the same sample, other DNA sequences code for this CDR3. The V and J genes are TRBV30 and TRBJ2-1; D not certain. The ends were cut back, 0 bases at V and 3 bases at J, with 3 bases in the middle. Germline CDR1 reads GTSNPN; CDR2 reads SVGIG (reference sequence). CDR3 size: 12 residues. The CDR3 loop is CAWSVLYNEQFF. The CDR3 DNA is TGTGCCTGGAGTGTACTCTACAATGAGCAGTTCTTC.

V usage is TRBV7-9 and J usage is TRBJ2-3; D possibly corresponds to TRBD1 (5 bases). This CDR3 contains 13 residues. V lost 5 bases and J 4 bases, leaving 10 bases between the germline ends. Germline V CDR1 and CDR2: SEHNR, FQNEAQ (reference sequence). The CDR3 DNA reads as TGTGCCAGCAGCCCGCAGGGCCCAGATACGCAGTATTTT. The encoded protein is CASSPQGPDTQYF.

The chain couples TRBV15 to TRBJ1-2; D may be TRBD1 (5 bases). The length of the CDR3 is 14 residues. In germline, CDR1 is LNHNV, CDR2 YYDKDF (reference sequence). The V end was cut by 3 bases, the J end by 1 base, with 9 bases between. CDR3 loop: CATSSPGDNYGYTF. The CDR3 coding sequence is TGTGCCACCAGCAGCCCGGGGGATAACTATGGCTACACCTTC.

The rearrangement links TRBV7-2 to TRBJ1-4, with D maybe TRBD1 (6 bases). V lost 4 bases to trimming and J lost 3 bases, with 12 bases between them. In germline, CDR1 is SGHTA, CDR2 FQGNSA. The CDR3 extends over 15 amino acids. CDR3 protein: CASSSQGFSNEKLFF. DNA of the CDR3: TGTGCCAGCAGCTCCCAGGGGTTTTCTAATGAAAAACTGTTTTTT.

This clone has just one count. The chain couples TRBV15 to TRBJ1-5; TRBD1 is a possible D gene (6 bases). Per the germline V gene, CDR1 is LNHNV and CDR2 is YYDKDF (reference sequence). CDR3 length equals 14 residues. V was pared by 1 base and J by 7 bases, with 11 bases between. CDR3 DNA sequence: TGTGCCACCAGCAGAGGACAGGATAGGCAGCCCCAGCATTTT. This encodes CATSRGQDRQPQHF.

V gene TRBV2 combines with J gene TRBJ2-5, with D perhaps matching TRBD2 (5 bases). The CDR3 has 14 residues. Looked up from germline, CDR1 is SNHLY and CDR2 is FYNNEI. V lost 5 bases and J lost 2, with 12 bases in between. The CDR3 spells CASSLRLNQETQYF. The DNA for the CDR3 is TGTGCCAGCAGTTTACGACTAAATCAAGAGACCCAGTACTTC.

V gene TRBV7-9 combines with J gene TRBJ2-2, with D unclear. CDR1 and CDR2 (germline): SEHNR, FQNEAQ (reference sequence). CDR3 length equals 13 residues. V shed 0 bases and J shed 5 bases, with 4 bases lying between them. Written as DNA, the CDR3 is TGTGCCAGCAGCTTAGCGCTAACCGGGGAGCTGTTTTTT. As protein: CASSLALTGELFF.

The chain uses TRBV5-1 and TRBJ1-2; 11 positions agree with TRBD1. The ends lost 5 bases at V and 5 bases at J; junction bases unmatched: 8. Germline V gives CDR1 SGHRS, CDR2 YFSETQ. This CDR3 is 15 amino acids long. CDR3 protein: CASRQGQGAQYGYTF. Written as DNA, the CDR3 is TGCGCCAGCAGACAAGGACAGGGGGCGCAGTATGGCTACACCTTC. The variable domain in full, completed from reference TRBV5-1 and TRBJ1-2, reads KAGVTQTPRYLIKTRGQQVTLSCSPISGHRSVSWYQQTPGQGLQFLFEYFSETQRNKGNFPGRFSGRQFSNSRSEMNVSTLELGDSALYLCASRQGQGAQYGYTFGSGTRLTVV.

V and J are TRBV4-2 and TRBJ2-3; 12 bases match TRBD2. J gave up 2 bases and V 3 bases, and 3 bases lay outside the gene matches. Germline V gene data show CDR1 as LGHNA and CDR2 as YNFKEQ. There are 16 residues in the CDR3. The CDR3 DNA reads TGTGCCAGCAGCCAGTCTAGCGGGGGGGCCACAGATACGCAGTATTTT. Translating it yields CASSQSSGGATDTQYF.